The rows below give T cell receptor beta chains drawn from one sample of a study of shared T cell receptors in the human thymus. Clones were read by immunoSEQ multiplex PCR, and TCRdb kept only the in-frame ones, dropping some. Of under 450,000 clones listed, more than 85% are singletons. The sample consisted of thymocytes. These receptor sequences come from a human donor. CDR3s include the opening cysteine and the closing phenylalanine or tryptophan. Each record gives: V gene, J gene, clone size, D gene, CDR3 DNA, CDR3 protein. A D gene is named only where the DNA matches it firmly. Rows may omit the clone size; those that give it use once, few, many or a size class.

v_call: TRBV7-3; j_call: TRBJ1-1; clone_size: NA; d_call: TRBD1; cdr3_nt: TGTGCCAGCAGCCCGACGGGCCGACAGGGGAACACTGAAGCTTTCTTT; cdr3_aa: CASSPTGRQGNTEAFF
v_call: TRBV30; j_call: TRBJ1-1; clone_size: NA; d_call: NA; cdr3_nt: TGTGCCTGGGGGAGGGGGAAGACGGACACTGAAGCTTTCTTT; cdr3_aa: CAWGRGKTDTEAFF
v_call: TRBV6-1; j_call: TRBJ2-7; clone_size: NA; d_call: NA; cdr3_nt: TGTGCCAGCAGTAACACAGGGAAAAGCTCCTACGAGCAGTACTTC; cdr3_aa: CASSNTGKSSYEQYF
v_call: TRBV6-6; j_call: TRBJ2-2; clone_size: NA; d_call: NA; cdr3_nt: TGTGCCAGCACCAACCGAAAGAAGGACACCGGGGAGCTGTTTTTT; cdr3_aa: CASTNRKKDTGELFF
v_call: TRBV5-6; j_call: TRBJ1-2; clone_size: NA; d_call: NA; cdr3_nt: TGTGCCAGCAGCACAAGGGGCTTGGGCTATGGCTACACCTTC; cdr3_aa: CASSTRGLGYGYTF
v_call: TRBV21-1; j_call: TRBJ2-7; clone_size: NA; d_call: NA; cdr3_nt: TGTGCCAGCAGCATCGGTGAAATCACCTACGAGCAGTACTTC; cdr3_aa: CASSIGEITYEQYF
v_call: TRBV10-1; j_call: TRBJ1-2; clone_size: NA; d_call: TRBD1; cdr3_nt: TGCGCCAGCAGCCTCGGGACAGCCTATGGCTACACCTTC; cdr3_aa: CASSLGTAYGYTF
v_call: TRBV10-3; j_call: TRBJ2-2; clone_size: NA; d_call: TRBD1; cdr3_nt: TGTGCCAGCATGTTCGGACAGGGGGCCCCAAATCGAACCGGGGAGCTGTTTTTT; cdr3_aa: CASMFGQGAPNRTGELFF
v_call: TRBV28; j_call: TRBJ1-1; clone_size: NA; d_call: NA; cdr3_nt: TGTGCCAGCAGTTTAAGATTTTATCCTGAAGCTTTCTTT; cdr3_aa: CASSLRFYPEAFF
v_call: TRBV5-1; j_call: TRBJ1-2; clone_size: once; d_call: TRBD1; cdr3_nt: TGCGCCAGCAGCCCGGACGGACAGGGGCCATACACCTTC; cdr3_aa: CASSPDGQGPYTF
v_call: TRBV27; j_call: TRBJ2-1; clone_size: NA; d_call: TRBD2; cdr3_nt: TGTGCCAGCAGTTCCCCCCCAGCGGGGGAGCAGTTCTTC; cdr3_aa: CASSSPPAGEQFF
v_call: TRBV2; j_call: TRBJ2-7; clone_size: NA; d_call: NA; cdr3_nt: TGTGCCAGCAGGAATCAGGGGAACGAGCAGTACTTC; cdr3_aa: CASRNQGNEQYF
v_call: TRBV30; j_call: TRBJ2-7; clone_size: NA; d_call: NA; cdr3_nt: TGTGCCTGGAGTTCAACAGGGGAGGAGTCCTACGAGCAGTACTTC; cdr3_aa: CAWSSTGEESYEQYF
v_call: TRBV21-1; j_call: TRBJ2-7; clone_size: NA; d_call: NA; cdr3_nt: TGTGCCAGCAGCACGGACAGGGGCGACTACGAGCAGTACTTC; cdr3_aa: CASSTDRGDYEQYF
v_call: TRBV6-1; j_call: TRBJ2-1; clone_size: NA; d_call: NA; cdr3_nt: TGTGCCAGCAGTGAAGGCACGGGAGTGGGCAATGAGCAGTTCTTC; cdr3_aa: CASSEGTGVGNEQFF
v_call: TRBV7-2; j_call: TRBJ2-1; clone_size: NA; d_call: NA; cdr3_nt: TGTGCCAGCAGCTCTCTGAGTTACTCCTACAATGAGCAGTTCTTC; cdr3_aa: CASSSLSYSYNEQFF
v_call: TRBV5-6; j_call: TRBJ2-6; clone_size: NA; d_call: NA; cdr3_nt: TGTGCCAGCAGCTTTGGCCCAGGGACGCGCTCTGGGGCCAACGTCCTGACTTTC; cdr3_aa: CASSFGPGTRSGANVLTF
v_call: TRBV4-3; j_call: TRBJ2-1; clone_size: NA; d_call: NA; cdr3_nt: TGCGCCAGCAGCCAAGGGTTGATGGGCTCCTACAATGAGCAGTTCTTC; cdr3_aa: CASSQGLMGSYNEQFF
v_call: TRBV5-1; j_call: TRBJ2-7; clone_size: once; d_call: TRBD2; cdr3_nt: TGCGCCAGCAGCTTGGCCGGTCTAGCGGGAGGAGAGCAGTACTTC; cdr3_aa: CASSLAGLAGGEQYF
v_call: TRBV19; j_call: TRBJ2-1; clone_size: NA; d_call: TRBD2; cdr3_nt: TGTGCCAGTAGTATCTCCGAGGGGGGCGGGAGGTCCTCCAATGAGCAGTTCTTC; cdr3_aa: CASSISEGGGRSSNEQFF
v_call: TRBV12-5; j_call: TRBJ2-5; clone_size: NA; d_call: TRBD2; cdr3_nt: TGTGCTAGTGCGTTGCCTAGCGGGAGTTGGGAGGAGACCCAGTACTTC; cdr3_aa: CASALPSGSWEETQYF
v_call: TRBV7-4; j_call: TRBJ2-7; clone_size: NA; d_call: NA; cdr3_nt: TGTGCCAGCAGCTTAGTCCCTCAGGGACCCTACGAGCAGTACTTC; cdr3_aa: CASSLVPQGPYEQYF
v_call: TRBV2; j_call: TRBJ2-7; clone_size: NA; d_call: TRBD2; cdr3_nt: TGTGCCAGCAGTGAAGGGCTAGCGGGAGGTACTATAGGGTACGAGCAGTACTTC; cdr3_aa: CASSEGLAGGTIGYEQYF
v_call: TRBV27; j_call: TRBJ2-1; clone_size: NA; d_call: NA; cdr3_nt: TGTGCCAGCAGTTTATCATCATCCCCCCAGACAGGTTACTACAATGAGCAGTTCTTC; cdr3_aa: CASSLSSSPQTGYYNEQFF
v_call: TRBV16; j_call: TRBJ2-1; clone_size: NA; d_call: NA; cdr3_nt: TGTGCCAGCAGCAAGGACAGAGGGAGCTCCTACAATGAGCAGTTCTTC; cdr3_aa: CASSKDRGSSYNEQFF
v_call: TRBV18; j_call: TRBJ2-3; clone_size: NA; d_call: NA; cdr3_nt: TGTGCCAGCTCACCGGAGGGGGTGACCACAGATACGCAGTATTTT; cdr3_aa: CASSPEGVTTDTQYF
v_call: TRBV27; j_call: TRBJ2-1; clone_size: NA; d_call: NA; cdr3_nt: TGTGCCAGCAGTTCCTACCATTTGGCCTACAATGAGCAGTTCTTC; cdr3_aa: CASSSYHLAYNEQFF
v_call: TRBV5-1; j_call: TRBJ1-3; clone_size: NA; d_call: NA; cdr3_nt: TGCGCCAGCAGCCCAGGGACGAACCTCGAAGGAAACACCATATATTTT; cdr3_aa: CASSPGTNLEGNTIYF
v_call: TRBV19; j_call: TRBJ2-7; clone_size: NA; d_call: TRBD2; cdr3_nt: TGTGCCAGTAGTTCCCGTGGGCGGGAGGACTACGAGCAGTACTTC; cdr3_aa: CASSSRGREDYEQYF
v_call: TRBV18; j_call: TRBJ2-7; clone_size: NA; d_call: TRBD1; cdr3_nt: TGTGCCAGCTCACCACCGGGACAGGGGGCGTCAGGCTACGAGCAGTACTTC; cdr3_aa: CASSPPGQGASGYEQYF
v_call: TRBV9; j_call: TRBJ2-5; clone_size: NA; d_call: TRBD2; cdr3_nt: TGTGCCAGCAGCCCTTCCCGAGGGCTAGCGGGAGGGGAGACCCAGTACTTC; cdr3_aa: CASSPSRGLAGGETQYF
v_call: TRBV28; j_call: TRBJ1-2; clone_size: NA; d_call: NA; cdr3_nt: TGTGGGACAGTTTCTAACTATGGCTACACCTTC; cdr3_aa: CGTVSNYGYTF
v_call: TRBV29-1; j_call: TRBJ2-7; clone_size: NA; d_call: TRBD2; cdr3_nt: TGCAGCGCTCGGACTAGCAAAGAGCAGTACTTC; cdr3_aa: CSARTSKEQYF
v_call: TRBV4-3; j_call: TRBJ2-1; clone_size: NA; d_call: NA; cdr3_nt: TGCGCCAGCAGCCAAGCCAGCACAGGGTCAATCTACAATGAGCAGTTCTTC; cdr3_aa: CASSQASTGSIYNEQFF
v_call: TRBV14; j_call: TRBJ1-2; clone_size: NA; d_call: NA; cdr3_nt: TGTGCCAGCAGCCAAGACTTTAGGACTTTTACCTTC; cdr3_aa: CASSQDFRTFTF
v_call: TRBV6-1; j_call: TRBJ2-1; clone_size: NA; d_call: NA; cdr3_nt: TGTGCCAGCAGTGAAAACGGCCGAAACAGGGTGGGCTCCTACAATGAGCAGTTCTTC; cdr3_aa: CASSENGRNRVGSYNEQFF
v_call: TRBV5-1; j_call: TRBJ2-5; clone_size: NA; d_call: TRBD2; cdr3_nt: TGCGCCAGCAGCCCCTTTGGGGGGGGAGAGACCCAGTACTTC; cdr3_aa: CASSPFGGGETQYF
v_call: TRBV7-3; j_call: TRBJ1-1; clone_size: NA; d_call: TRBD1; cdr3_nt: TGTGCCAGCAGCTTACTGGACAGGGGGCCCAACACTGAAGCTTTCTTT; cdr3_aa: CASSLLDRGPNTEAFF
v_call: TRBV27; j_call: TRBJ2-4; clone_size: NA; d_call: TRBD1; cdr3_nt: TGTGCCAGCAGTTATCGACAGGGCATAGCCAAAAACATTCAGTACTTC; cdr3_aa: CASSYRQGIAKNIQYF
v_call: TRBV4-2; j_call: TRBJ1-5; clone_size: NA; d_call: NA; cdr3_nt: TGTGCCAGCAGCCTAGGGGGGCAGCCCCAGCATTTT; cdr3_aa: CASSLGGQPQHF
v_call: TRBV4-3; j_call: TRBJ2-1; clone_size: NA; d_call: NA; cdr3_nt: TGCGCCAGCAGCCTGGGAAAGAGGGGAGACTACAATGAGCAGTTCTTC; cdr3_aa: CASSLGKRGDYNEQFF
v_call: TRBV5-1; j_call: TRBJ1-1; clone_size: NA; d_call: NA; cdr3_nt: TGCGCCAGCAGCCTCCGGGGCGGTCATCACACTGAAGCTTTCTTT; cdr3_aa: CASSLRGGHHTEAFF
v_call: TRBV9; j_call: TRBJ2-1; clone_size: NA; d_call: TRBD2; cdr3_nt: TGTGCCAGCAGCGTAGTTGATAGCGGGAGTGAAGCCTCCGATGAGCAGTTCTTC; cdr3_aa: CASSVVDSGSEASDEQFF
v_call: TRBV28; j_call: TRBJ2-3; clone_size: NA; d_call: NA; cdr3_nt: TGTGCCAGCAGTTCGGGTACCCGTAGCACAGATACGCAGTATTTT; cdr3_aa: CASSSGTRSTDTQYF
v_call: TRBV18; j_call: TRBJ2-7; clone_size: NA; d_call: NA; cdr3_nt: TGTGCCAGCTCATTAGCGAAGGGGAAAACCTACGAGCAGTACTTC; cdr3_aa: CASSLAKGKTYEQYF
v_call: TRBV12-2; j_call: TRBJ2-3; clone_size: NA; d_call: NA; cdr3_nt: TGTGCAAGTCGCCGACTAGCCGTTCCGGATACGCAGTATTTT; cdr3_aa: CASRRLAVPDTQYF
v_call: TRBV4-1; j_call: TRBJ1-1; clone_size: NA; d_call: NA; cdr3_nt: TGCGCCAGCAGCCAAGAAGGTCAGCTCACTGAAGCTTTCTTT; cdr3_aa: CASSQEGQLTEAFF
v_call: TRBV2; j_call: TRBJ2-2; clone_size: NA; d_call: TRBD2; cdr3_nt: TGTGCCAGCAGTGAAGCGCTCCGGACTAGCGGGAAGTACACCGGGGAGCTGTTTTTT; cdr3_aa: CASSEALRTSGKYTGELFF
v_call: TRBV14; j_call: TRBJ1-2; clone_size: once; d_call: NA; cdr3_nt: TGTGCCAGCAGCCTGGAGTGGGGCGGCTACACCTTC; cdr3_aa: CASSLEWGGYTF
v_call: TRBV30; j_call: TRBJ1-2; clone_size: NA; d_call: NA; cdr3_nt: TGTGCCTGGAGTGTTCGGCCAGGGGCTAACTATGGCTACACCTTC; cdr3_aa: CAWSVRPGANYGYTF